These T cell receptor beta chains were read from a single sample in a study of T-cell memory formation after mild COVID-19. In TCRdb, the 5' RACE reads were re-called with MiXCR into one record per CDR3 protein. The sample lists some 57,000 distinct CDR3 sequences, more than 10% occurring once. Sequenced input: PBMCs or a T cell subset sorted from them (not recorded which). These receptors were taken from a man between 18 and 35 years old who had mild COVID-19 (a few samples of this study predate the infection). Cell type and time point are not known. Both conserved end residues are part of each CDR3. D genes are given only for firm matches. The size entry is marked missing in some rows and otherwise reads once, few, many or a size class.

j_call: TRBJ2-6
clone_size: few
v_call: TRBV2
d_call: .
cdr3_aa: CASKTESSGANVLTF
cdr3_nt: TGTGCCAGCAAGACAGAAAGCTCTGGGGCCAACGTCCTGACTTTC

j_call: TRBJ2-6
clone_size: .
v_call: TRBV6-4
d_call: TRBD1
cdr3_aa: CASSDSGGAGANVLTF
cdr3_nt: TGTGCCAGCAGTGACTCAGGGGGCGCTGGGGCCAACGTCCTGACTTTC

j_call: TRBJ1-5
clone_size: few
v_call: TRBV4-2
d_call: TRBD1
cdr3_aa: CASSLFGTGGLQPQHF
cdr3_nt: TGTGCCAGCAGCCTTTTCGGGACAGGGGGTCTTCAGCCCCAGCATTTT

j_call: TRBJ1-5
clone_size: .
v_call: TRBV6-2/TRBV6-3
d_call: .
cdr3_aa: CASSYDRNQPQHF
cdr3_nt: TGTGCCAGCAGTTACGACCGAAATCAGCCCCAGCATTTT

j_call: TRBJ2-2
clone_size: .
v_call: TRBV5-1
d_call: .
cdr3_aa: CASSSGASGNTGELFF
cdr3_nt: TGCGCCAGCAGCTCCGGAGCCTCAGGGAACACCGGGGAGCTGTTTTTT

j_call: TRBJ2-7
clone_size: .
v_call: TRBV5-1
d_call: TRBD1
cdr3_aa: CASSFGPQGEGSYEQYF
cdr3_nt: TGCGCCAGCAGCTTTGGCCCACAGGGGGAAGGGTCCTACGAGCAGTACTTC

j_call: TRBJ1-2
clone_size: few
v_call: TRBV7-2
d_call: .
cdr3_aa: CASTIPGGGSYGYTF
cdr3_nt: TGTGCCAGCACCATACCGGGGGGAGGGTCCTATGGCTACACCTTC

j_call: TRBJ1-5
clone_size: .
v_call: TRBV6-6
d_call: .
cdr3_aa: CASSSSTVTGGINQPQHF
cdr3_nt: TGTGCCAGCAGTTCCTCGACAGTAACCGGGGGGATCAATCAGCCCCAGCATTTT

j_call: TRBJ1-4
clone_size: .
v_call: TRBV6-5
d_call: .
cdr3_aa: CASSYSRGTNEKLFF
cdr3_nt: TGTGCCAGCAGTTATTCTCGGGGCACCAATGAAAAACTGTTTTTT

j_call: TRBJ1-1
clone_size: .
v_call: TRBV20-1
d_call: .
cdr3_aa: CSAKRQTLNTEAFF
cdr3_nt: TGCAGTGCCAAGCGACAGACTTTAAACACTGAAGCTTTCTTT

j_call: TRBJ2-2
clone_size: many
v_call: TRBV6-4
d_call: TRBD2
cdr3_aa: CASSASGDTGELFF
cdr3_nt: TGTGCCAGCAGTGCTAGCGGGGACACCGGGGAGCTGTTTTTT

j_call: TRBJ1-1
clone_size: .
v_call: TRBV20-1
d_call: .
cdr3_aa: CSARGQLNTEAFF
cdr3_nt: TGCAGTGCTAGAGGACAGCTGAACACTGAAGCTTTCTTT

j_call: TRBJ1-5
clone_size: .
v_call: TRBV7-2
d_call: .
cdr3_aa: CASSYGRPEQPQHF
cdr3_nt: TGTGCCAGCAGCTACGGACGCCCAGAACAGCCCCAGCATTTT

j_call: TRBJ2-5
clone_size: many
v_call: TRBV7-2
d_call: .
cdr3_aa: CASSLAQVETQYF
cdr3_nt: TGTGCCAGCAGCTTAGCCCAAGTGGAGACCCAGTACTTC

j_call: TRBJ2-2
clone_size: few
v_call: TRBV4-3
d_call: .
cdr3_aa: CASSQDYGGPGAAGELFF
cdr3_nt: TGCGCCAGCAGCCAAGATTACGGCGGCCCGGGGGCGGCCGGGGAGCTGTTTTTT

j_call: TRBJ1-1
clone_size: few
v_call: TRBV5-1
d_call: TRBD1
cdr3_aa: CASSWPGQDTEAFF
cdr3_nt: TGCGCCAGCAGCTGGCCGGGACAGGACACTGAAGCTTTCTTT

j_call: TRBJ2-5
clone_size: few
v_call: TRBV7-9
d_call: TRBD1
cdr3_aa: CASSFRDSQETQYF
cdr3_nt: TGTGCCAGCAGCTTCCGGGACAGTCAAGAGACCCAGTACTTC

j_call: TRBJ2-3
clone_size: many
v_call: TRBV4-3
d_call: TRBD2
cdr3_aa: CASSQDATSGPADTQYF
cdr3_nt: TGCGCCAGCAGCCAAGATGCGACTAGCGGCCCCGCAGATACGCAGTATTTT

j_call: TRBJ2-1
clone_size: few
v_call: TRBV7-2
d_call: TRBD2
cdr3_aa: CASRPTSGAGNEQFF
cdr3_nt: TGTGCCAGCAGGCCGACTAGCGGGGCGGGGAATGAGCAGTTCTTC

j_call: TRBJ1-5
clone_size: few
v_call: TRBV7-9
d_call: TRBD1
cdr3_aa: CASSPATGNQPQHF
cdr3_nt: TGTGCCAGCAGCCCAGCGACAGGGAATCAGCCCCAGCATTTT

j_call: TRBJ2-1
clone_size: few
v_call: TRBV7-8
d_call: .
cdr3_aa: CASSLGGHSYNEQFF
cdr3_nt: TGTGCCAGCAGCTTAGGGGGGCACTCCTACAATGAGCAGTTCTTC

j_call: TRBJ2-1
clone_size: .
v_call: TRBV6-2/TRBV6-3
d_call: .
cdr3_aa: CASSSWAGTRYNEQFF
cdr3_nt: TGTGCCAGCAGTTCATGGGCGGGTACACGCTACAATGAGCAGTTCTTC

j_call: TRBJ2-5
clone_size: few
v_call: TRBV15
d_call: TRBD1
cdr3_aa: CATSRETGRETQYF
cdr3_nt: TGTGCCACCAGCAGAGAGACAGGGCGGGAGACCCAGTACTTC

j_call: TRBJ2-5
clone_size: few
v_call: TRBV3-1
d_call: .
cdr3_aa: CASSQAGVMGTQYF
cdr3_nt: TGTGCCAGCAGCCAAGCTGGAGTCATGGGTACCCAGTACTTC

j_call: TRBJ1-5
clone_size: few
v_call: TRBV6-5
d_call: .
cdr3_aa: CASRNSNNQPQHF
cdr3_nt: TGTGCCAGCAGAAACAGCAACAATCAGCCCCAGCATTTT

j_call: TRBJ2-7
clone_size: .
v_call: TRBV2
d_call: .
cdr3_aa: CASSERRGPYEKYF
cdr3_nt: TGTGCCAGCAGCGAACGCCGTGGACCCTACGAGAAGTACTTC

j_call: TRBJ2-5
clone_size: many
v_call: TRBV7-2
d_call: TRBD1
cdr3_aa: CASSWKDRPIF
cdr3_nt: TGTGCCAGCAGCTGGAAGGACAGGCCCATCTTC

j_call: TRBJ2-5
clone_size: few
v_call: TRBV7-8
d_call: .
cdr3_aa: CASSSLGGSGETQYF
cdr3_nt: TGTGCCAGCAGCTCCCTGGGGGGCAGCGGGGAGACCCAGTACTTC

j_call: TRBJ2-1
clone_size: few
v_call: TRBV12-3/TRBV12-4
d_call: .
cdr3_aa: CASSSSKYNEQFF
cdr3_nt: TGTGCCAGCTCCTCTTCTAAGTACAATGAGCAGTTCTTC

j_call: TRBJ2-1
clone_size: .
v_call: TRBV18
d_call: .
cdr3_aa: CASSPPGGNEQFF
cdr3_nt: TGTGCCAGCTCACCACCGGGTGGCAATGAGCAGTTCTTC

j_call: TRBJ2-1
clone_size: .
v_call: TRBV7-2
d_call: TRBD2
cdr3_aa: CASRGAGGSYEQFF
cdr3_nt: TGTGCCAGCCGCGGGGCGGGGGGGTCGTATGAGCAGTTCTTC

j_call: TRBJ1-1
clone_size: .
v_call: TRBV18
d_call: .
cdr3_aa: CDSSPPTTAMWVEAFF
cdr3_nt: TGTGACAGCTCACCCCCAACTACCGCAATGTGGGTTGAAGCTTTCTTT

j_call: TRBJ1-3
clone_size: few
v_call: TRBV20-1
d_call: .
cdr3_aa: CSATDIEFTGNTIYF
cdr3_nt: TGCAGTGCTACGGACATCGAATTTACTGGAAACACCATATATTTT

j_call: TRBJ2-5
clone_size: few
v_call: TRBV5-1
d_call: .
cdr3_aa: CASSATGARGETQYF
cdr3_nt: TGCGCCAGCAGCGCGACCGGGGCCCGAGGAGAGACCCAGTACTTC

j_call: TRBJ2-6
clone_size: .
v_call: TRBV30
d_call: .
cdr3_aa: CAWSMSSGANVLTF
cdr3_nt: TGTGCCTGGTCCATGAGCTCTGGGGCCAACGTCCTGACTTTC

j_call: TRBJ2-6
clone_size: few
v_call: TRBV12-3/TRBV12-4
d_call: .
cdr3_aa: CASSTTGTGANVLTF
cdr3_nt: TGTGCCAGCAGCACTACAGGGACTGGGGCCAACGTCCTGACTTTC

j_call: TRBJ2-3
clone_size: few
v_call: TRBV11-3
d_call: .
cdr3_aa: CASSLGASDTQYF
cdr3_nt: TGTGCCAGCAGCTTAGGAGCCTCAGATACGCAGTATTTT

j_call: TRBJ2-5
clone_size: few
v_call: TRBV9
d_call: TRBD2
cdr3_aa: CASSGGGSYQETQYF
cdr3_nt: TGTGCCAGCAGCGGCGGGGGGTCGTACCAAGAGACCCAGTACTTC

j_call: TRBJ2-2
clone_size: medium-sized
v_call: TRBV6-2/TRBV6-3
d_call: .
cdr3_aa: CASSYSTTGELFF
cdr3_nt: TGTGCCAGCAGTTACTCGACCACCGGGGAGCTGTTTTTT

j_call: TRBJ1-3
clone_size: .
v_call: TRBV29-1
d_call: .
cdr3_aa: CSVRTGFSGNTIYF
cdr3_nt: TGCAGCGTGCGAACAGGATTCTCTGGAAACACCATATATTTT

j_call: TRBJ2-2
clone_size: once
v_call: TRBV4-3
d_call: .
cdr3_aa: CASSQESWSSGELFF
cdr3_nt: TGCGCCAGCAGCCAAGAATCATGGAGCTCCGGGGAGCTGTTTTTT

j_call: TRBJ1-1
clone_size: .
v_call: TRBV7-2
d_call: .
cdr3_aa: CASSQEGVGTEAFF
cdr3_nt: TGTGCCAGCAGCCAGGAGGGGGTTGGCACTGAAGCTTTCTTT

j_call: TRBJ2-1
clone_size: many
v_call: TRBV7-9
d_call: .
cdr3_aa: CASSLEGRSYNEQFF
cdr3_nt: TGTGCCAGCAGCTTAGAAGGCCGCTCCTACAATGAGCAGTTCTTC

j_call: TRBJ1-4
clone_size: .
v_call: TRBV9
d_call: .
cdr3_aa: CASSVGSGEKLFF
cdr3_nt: TGTGCCAGCAGCGTTGGGTCAGGAGAAAAACTGTTTTTT

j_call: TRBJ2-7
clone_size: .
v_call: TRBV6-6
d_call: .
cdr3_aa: CASSQGLNPYEQYF
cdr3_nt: TGTGCCAGCAGCCAAGGCTTAAATCCCTACGAGCAGTACTTC

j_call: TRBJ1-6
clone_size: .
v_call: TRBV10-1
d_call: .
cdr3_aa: CASSESVTAFSSYNSPLHF
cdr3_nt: TGCGCCAGCAGTGAGTCGGTGACAGCCTTCAGCTCCTATAATTCACCCCTCCACTTT

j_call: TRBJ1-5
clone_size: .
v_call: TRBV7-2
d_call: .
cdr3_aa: CASSLLNNQPQHF
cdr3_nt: TGTGCCAGCAGCTTACTCAACAACCAGCCCCAGCATTTT

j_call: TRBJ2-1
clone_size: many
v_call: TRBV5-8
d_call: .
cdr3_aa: CASSLLLSGAFF
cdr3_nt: TGTGCCAGCAGCTTACTTCTATCCGGAGCGTTCTTC

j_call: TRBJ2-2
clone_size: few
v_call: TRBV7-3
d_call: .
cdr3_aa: CASSLSAGSGTGELFF
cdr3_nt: TGTGCCAGCAGCTTATCAGCCGGGAGTGGCACCGGGGAGCTGTTTTTT

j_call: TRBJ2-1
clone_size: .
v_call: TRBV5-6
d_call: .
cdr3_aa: CASSGGTLSYNEQFF
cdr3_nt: TGTGCCAGCAGCGGCGGGACTCTCTCCTACAATGAGCAGTTCTTC

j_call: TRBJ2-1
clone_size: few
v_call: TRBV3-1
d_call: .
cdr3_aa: CASSQDGLDYQSFF
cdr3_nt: TGTGCCAGCAGCCAAGACGGCTTGGACTACCAGTCGTTCTTC

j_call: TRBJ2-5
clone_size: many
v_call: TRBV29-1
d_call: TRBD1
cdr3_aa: CSVGQRTGQETQYF
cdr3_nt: TGCAGCGTTGGGCAGCGGACAGGCCAAGAGACCCAGTACTTC

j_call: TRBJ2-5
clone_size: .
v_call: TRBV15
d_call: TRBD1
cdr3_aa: CATSRDPGQQETQYF
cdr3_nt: TGTGCCACCAGCAGAGACCCGGGACAGCAAGAGACCCAGTACTTC

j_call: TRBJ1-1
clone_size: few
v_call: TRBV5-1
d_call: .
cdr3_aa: CASSLWPSTGRWSDTEAFF
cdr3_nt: TGCGCCAGCAGCTTGTGGCCTTCGACAGGCAGGTGGTCGGACACTGAAGCTTTCTTT

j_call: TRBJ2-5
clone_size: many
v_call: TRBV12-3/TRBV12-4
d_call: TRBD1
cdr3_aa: CASSSTGGAETQYF
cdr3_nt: TGTGCCAGCAGTTCGACAGGGGGCGCGGAGACCCAGTACTTC

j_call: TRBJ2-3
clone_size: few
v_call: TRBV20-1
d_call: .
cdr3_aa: CSATRGADTQYF
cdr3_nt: TGCAGTGCCACTAGGGGGGCAGATACGCAGTATTTT

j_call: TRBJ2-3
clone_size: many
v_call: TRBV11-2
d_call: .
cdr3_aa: CASSRSTDTQYF
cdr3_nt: TGTGCCAGCAGCCGGTCCACAGATACGCAGTATTTT

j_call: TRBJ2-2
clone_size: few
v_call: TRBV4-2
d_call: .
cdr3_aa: CASSPEGRELFF
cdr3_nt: TGTGCCAGCAGCCCCGAGGGAAGGGAGCTGTTTTTT

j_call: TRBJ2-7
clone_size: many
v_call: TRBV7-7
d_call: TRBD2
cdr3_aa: CASSPTSGAYEQYF
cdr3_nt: TGTGCCAGCAGCCCAACTAGCGGGGCCTACGAGCAGTACTTC

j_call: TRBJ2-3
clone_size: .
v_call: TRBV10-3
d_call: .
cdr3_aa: CASGSTDTQYF
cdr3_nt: TGTGCCAGCGGGTCCACAGATACGCAGTATTTT